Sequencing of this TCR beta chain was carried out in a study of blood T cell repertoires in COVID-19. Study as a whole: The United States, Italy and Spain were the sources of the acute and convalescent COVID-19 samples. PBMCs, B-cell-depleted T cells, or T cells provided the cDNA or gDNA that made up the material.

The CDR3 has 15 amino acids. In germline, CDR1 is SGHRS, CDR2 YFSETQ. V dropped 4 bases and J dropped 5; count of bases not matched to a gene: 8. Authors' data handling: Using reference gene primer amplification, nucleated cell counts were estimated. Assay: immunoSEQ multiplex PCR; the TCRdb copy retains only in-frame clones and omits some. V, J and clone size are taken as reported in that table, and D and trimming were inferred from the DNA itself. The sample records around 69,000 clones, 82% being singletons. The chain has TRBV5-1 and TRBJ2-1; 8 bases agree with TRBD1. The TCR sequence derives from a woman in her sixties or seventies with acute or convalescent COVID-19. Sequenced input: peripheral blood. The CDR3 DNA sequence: TGCGCCAGCAGCGCCGGACAGGGTACCCACAATGAGCAGTTCTTC. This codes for CASSAGQGTHNEQFF.